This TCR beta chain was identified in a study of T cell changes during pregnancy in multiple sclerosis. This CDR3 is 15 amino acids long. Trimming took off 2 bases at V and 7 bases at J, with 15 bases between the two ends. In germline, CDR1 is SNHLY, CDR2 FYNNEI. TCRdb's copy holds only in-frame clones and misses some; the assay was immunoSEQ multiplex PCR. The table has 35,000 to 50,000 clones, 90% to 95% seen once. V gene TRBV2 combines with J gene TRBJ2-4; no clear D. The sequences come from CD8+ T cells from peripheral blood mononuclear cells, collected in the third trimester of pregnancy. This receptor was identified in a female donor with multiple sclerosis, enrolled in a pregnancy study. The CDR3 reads CASSERRQDVNIQYF. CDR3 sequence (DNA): TGTGCCAGCAGTGAACGCAGACAAGATGTGAACATTCAGTACTTC.